This T cell receptor beta chain originates from a study of shared clonotypes between healthy human individuals. The CDR3 contains 15 residues. V dropped 3 bases and J dropped 5; count of bases not matched to a gene: 3. Germline CDR1 and CDR2: MNHEY and SVGAGI. Clones were sequenced by immunoSEQ multiplex PCR, and TCRdb holds only the in-frame ones, with some missing. The table records over 950,000 clones, approximately 80% of them present only once. The sample comprised memory CD4+ T cells from PBMCs. The subset here: CD45RA-negative fraction. The source of this sequence is a man in his late teens or twenties in good health. Some clones in this sample may be carry-over from other donors' samples. The rearrangement joins TRBV6-5 to TRBJ1-3; 11 bases match TRBD1. The CDR3 nucleotides are TGTGCCAGCAGTTATGGGACAGGGGGAAGAAACACCATATATTTT. Its translation is CASSYGTGGRNTIYF.